The 2 T cell receptor beta chains in this list originate from one sample, sequenced in a study of shared clonotypes between healthy human individuals. The repertoire was sequenced with immunoSEQ multiplex PCR; TCRdb's copy has only in-frame clones and lacks some. The sample contains over a million clones, nearly 99% of which appear only once. Material: naive CD4+ T cells sorted from blood. Subset: CD45RA+ positively selected. Every receptor here comes from a man aged 25 to 40 in good health.

The chain has TRBV7-2 and TRBJ2-7; 9 bases line up with TRBD1. The CDR3 consists of 15 residues. J gave up 2 bases and V 6 bases, and 8 bases lay outside the gene matches. Germline CDR1 is SGHTA and CDR2 is FQGNSA. The CDR3 DNA follows: TGTGCCAGCAGACGTAGGGACAGGGTAACCTACGAGCAGTACTTC. It codes for CASRRRDRVTYEQYF.

This chain joins TRBV4-1 and TRBJ2-7; 12 nucleotides match TRBD1. Trimming cost V 2 bases and J 4 bases; bases outside gene matches: 3. The CDR3 has 15 residues. Germline CDR1 and CDR2: MGHRA and YSYEKL. CDR3 DNA sequence: TGCGCCAGCAGCCAAAGGGACAGGGGGCGGTACGAGCAGTACTTC. It is translated as CASSQRDRGRYEQYF.